This T cell receptor (beta chain) was retrieved from a study of CD8 T cells in ankylosing spondylitis. Quantitative barcoded 5'-RACE was used to prepare TCR beta libraries. Each CDR3 protein gets one entry after TCRdb re-called the 5' RACE reads with MiXCR. The table shows roughly 35,000 distinct CDR3 sequences, with under 15% occurring only once. Germline loops: CDR1 SGHRS, CDR2 YFSETQ. V was trimmed by 2 bases and J by 4 bases, leaving 9 bases between them. The CDR3 is 13 residues long. This clonotype appeared many times. The receptor's source is a male donor with ankylosing spondylitis. J is TRBJ1-1 and V is TRBV5-1; D call uncertain. The sequenced sample consisted of synovial fluid, either unsorted or a sorted T cell fraction (not recorded which). The CDR3 here is CASSLAVTTEAFF. Here the CDR3 DNA reads TGCGCCAGCAGCTTAGCGGTCACCACTGAAGCTTTCTTT.